This T cell receptor (beta chain) was documented in a study of CD8 T cells in ankylosing spondylitis. Findings and limits, study-wide: Seemingly characteristic of ankylosing spondylitis blood was a TCR beta motif consisting of 7 or 8 highly homologous variants.

Generation of TCR beta libraries employed quantitative 5'-RACE incorporating molecular barcodes. TCRdb reprocessed the 5' RACE reads with MiXCR, giving one entry per CDR3 protein. Of 250,000 to 300,000 distinct CDR3 sequences in the sample, around 20% were seen once. The CDR3 length is 10 residues. Germline-derived CDR1 and CDR2 are SSHAT and FNYEAQ (reference sequence). This clonotype was observed a few times. The antigen is not known. One junction end disagrees with the germline gene, perhaps due to a read error. Sequencing was carried out using blood, either unsorted or a sorted T cell fraction (not recorded which). The receptor was derived from a male donor with ankylosing spondylitis or in good health (not recorded which). The chain is built from TRBV7-7 and TRBJ2-1, with D possibly matching TRBD1 (6 bases). CDR3 in DNA: TGTGCCAGCAGCTCCACCGGGACACTCTTC. Protein: CASSSTGTLF.